This is a list of T cell receptor beta chains from one sample in a study of blood T cells in healthy people across ages. Each CDR3 protein is one row after TCRdb ran MiXCR on the 5' RACE reads. The sample lists under 700,000 distinct CDR3 sequences, 20% to 30% seen once, with under 9% in the top ten. This sample also appeared in a second study, on T cells of mothers and their children.

Sequences were obtained from blood. The receptors here all came from a boy younger than 18 in good health. Both conserved end residues are part of each CDR3. The D gene is left open where the match is weak.

d_call v_call cdr3_aa
TRBD2 TRBV20-1 CSAKPPSGLAFTDTQYF
TRBD2 TRBV7-9 CASSPAELAGRQYF
. TRBV2 CASSPGVGTEAFF
TRBD1 TRBV3-1 CASSQVLRTGHEKLFF
TRBD2 TRBV20-1 CSARDWLAGGPNEQFF
. TRBV5-5 CASSSASSSGNTIYF
. TRBV4-1 CASSHSQGNIQYF
TRBD1 TRBV4-3 CASSQDPGSGQGMDEQFF
. TRBV2 CASMGQTSEQYF
. TRBV7-9 CASSLWPGGLSGYTF
. TRBV7-2 CASSLGPVRSKTQYF
TRBD2 TRBV18 CASSPEGALAGHEQFF
. TRBV10-3 CAIRGTSYGYTF
TRBD2 TRBV29-1 CSVEFASGAYNEQFF
TRBD2 TRBV7-9 CASSRLAGVGNEQFF
. TRBV18 CASSLGGLSNYGYTF
. TRBV7-3 CASSLRGGDYNEQFF
. TRBV30 CAWSSNSNEKLFF
. TRBV28 CASREGQSNEKLFF
. TRBV27 CASSLSLSSEQYF
. TRBV19 CASSIDLGGPSGLNEQFF
. TRBV11-2 CASSYQGRVNEKLFF
TRBD2 TRBV27 CASSPRLAGEQFF
TRBD2 TRBV20-1 CSARSGTSAEETQYF
. TRBV6-6 CASSYPRVGGPYEQYF
. TRBV12-3/TRBV12-4 CASSPRVGLEAFF
. TRBV5-1 CASTQGSGETQYF
. TRBV7-9 CASSVSAFRDTTNTEAFF
. TRBV4-3 CASSQDRNFGQNYGYTF
TRBD1 TRBV4-3 CASSQGTGRRDEQFF
. TRBV12-3/TRBV12-4 CASSVQGGWEKLFF
TRBD1 TRBV18 CASSPTGLNEKLFF
. TRBV20-1 CSARVGGAYNSPLHF
TRBD1 TRBV7-3 CASSADRGLNTEAFF
. TRBV12-3/TRBV12-4 CASTPGGTNYGYTF
. TRBV29-1 CSVVRGVRWNEQFF
. TRBV28 CASSHRRSGYTF
. TRBV6-5 CASSYSNQGLEKLFF